The 12 T cell receptor beta chains reported below all come from one sample, sequenced in a study of cytomegalovirus exposure and HLA in healthy donors. 13 Jbeta primers and 60 Vbeta primers were used for the PCR. Sequencing used immunoSEQ multiplex PCR; TCRdb keeps in-frame clones, though not all of them. Of about 150,000 clones listed, nearly 80% are singletons. The material sequenced was PBMCs. Receptors were obtained from a man aged 30 to 39 in good health and CMV-seronegative.

V is TRBV4-3 and J is TRBJ2-1; the D is unclear. V shed 0 bases and J shed 12 bases, with 12 bases lying between them. Germline values: CDR1 LGHNA, CDR2 YSLEER. The CDR3 totals 13 residues. Here the CDR3 reads CASSQERSSGQFF. DNA of the CDR3: TGCGCCAGCAGCCAAGAGCGCTCGTCGGGGCAGTTCTTC.

The chain's CDR3 is CASSLRTSGSLNNEQFF. In DNA, the CDR3 is TGTGCCAGCAGTTTGCGGACTAGCGGGAGCCTTAACAATGAGCAGTTCTTC. The rearrangement links TRBV28 to TRBJ2-1, with 13 nucleotides matching TRBD2. V lost 3 bases, J lost 5 bases, and 7 bases stayed unmatched. The length of the CDR3 is 17 residues. Germline V gene sequence: CDR1 MDHEN, CDR2 SYDVKM. Full variable domain (remainder filled in from reference TRBV28 and TRBJ2-1): DVKVTQSSRYLVKRTGEKVFLECVQDMDHENMFWYRQDPGLGLRLIYFSYDVKMKEKGDIPEGYSVSREKKERFSLILESASTNQTSMYLCASSLRTSGSLNNEQFFGPGTRLTVL.

This clone is deemed medium-sized. This chain connects TRBV2 to TRBJ2-3, with TRBD1 identical over 12 bases. Germline assignment: CDR1 SNHLY and CDR2 FYNNEI. The CDR3 sequence is 14 residues long. The V gene end was trimmed by 8 bases and the J gene end by 4 bases; junction bases not matched to a gene: 4. In DNA form, the CDR3 reads TGTGCCAGCCTTGGGACAGGGGGCTCAGATACGCAGTATTTT. This sequence encodes CASLGTGGSDTQYF.

The genes are TRBV30 and TRBJ1-2, with D perhaps matching TRBD1 (6 bases). The CDR3 loop spans 13 amino acids. Trimming took 3 bases from V and 7 from J, leaving 15 bases between them. The germline CDR1 and CDR2 sequences are GTSNPN and SVGIG (reference sequence). The CDR3 here is CAWRVTGGFGYTF. CDR3 DNA sequence: TGTGCCTGGAGGGTTACTGGGGGCTTTGGCTACACCTTC.

The chain has TRBV2 and TRBJ2-1, with 11 bases identical to TRBD2. Germline V CDR1 and CDR2: SNHLY, FYNNEI. With V trimmed by 4 bases and J by 7 bases, 3 bases remained unmatched. The CDR3 spans 14 residues. In DNA, the CDR3 is TGTGCCAGCAGTGCACTAGCGGGAGTTAATGAGCAGTTCTTC. The encoded protein is CASSALAGVNEQFF.

This clone was seen a single time. The chain combines TRBV5-3 with TRBJ2-1, with 12 bases lining up with TRBD2. TRBV5-3 is reported as an ORF; its role is uncertain. This CDR3 has 14 amino acids. The trim removed 9 bases at V and 10 bases at J, leaving 11 bases unmatched. CDR3 coding DNA: TGTGCCAAAAGGACGGGACTAGCGGGTCGCGAGCAGTTCTTC. Encoded protein: CAKRTGLAGREQFF.

This chain joins TRBV28 and TRBJ1-5; possible D gene TRBD1, 6 bases. Germline CDR1 reads MDHEN; CDR2 reads SYDVKM. The V end lost 6 bases, the J end lost 2 bases, and 14 bases lay between the germline ends. The CDR3 length is 15 residues. The CDR3 loop reads CASSPRGAGNQPQHF. CDR3 nucleotides: TGTGCCAGCAGCCCCCGGGGGGCTGGCAATCAGCCCCAGCATTTT.

As regards this clone: Other DNA sequences in this specimen translate into the identical CDR3. The V gene is TRBV18, the J gene TRBJ1-2, with 9 bases matching TRBD1. The CDR3 is 14 amino acids. Germline loops: CDR1 KGHSH, CDR2 LQKENI. V lost 0 bases and J lost 5; bases outside the gene matches: 1. The CDR3 loop reads CASSPPGQGYGYTF. The CDR3 nucleotides read TGTGCCAGCTCACCACCGGGACAGGGATATGGCTACACCTTC.

V and J are TRBV6-6 and TRBJ1-2; 7 bases map to TRBD1. CDR3 size: 14 residues. Losses at the gene ends were 2 bases for V and 6 bases for J; bases not matched to a gene: 6. Germline V gene sequence: CDR1 MNHNY, CDR2 SVGAGI (reference sequence). CDR3 DNA sequence: TGTGCCAGCAGTTACAAGGGGGCTCGTGATGGCTACACCTTC. Translated, it gives CASSYKGARDGYTF.

A single count supports this clone. This sequence joins TRBV18 and TRBJ2-5; tentative D call: TRBD2 (6 bases). The CDR3 runs 14 residues. V lost 6 bases, J lost 2 bases, and 13 bases lay in between. Germline values: CDR1 KGHSH, CDR2 LQKENI. The CDR3 is CASSPPSGQETQYF. The CDR3 nucleotides read TGTGCCAGCTCGCCTCCGAGCGGGCAAGAGACCCAGTACTTC.

V is TRBV5-6 and J is TRBJ2-2; TRBD1 agrees at 7 bases. Germline lookup yields CDR1 SGHDT and CDR2 YYEEEE. This CDR3 comprises 16 residues. J gave up 6 bases and V 4 bases, and 12 bases lay outside the gene matches. This CDR3 is CASSTGTVVFPGELFF. In DNA, the CDR3 is TGTGCCAGCAGCACCGGGACAGTCGTATTCCCCGGGGAGCTGTTTTTT.

The chain employs TRBV6-5 and TRBJ2-7; the match to TRBD2 covers 10 bases. The CDR3 loop spans 15 amino acids. After removal of 2 bases from V and 5 bases from J, the junction contained 6 bases not matched to a gene. Germline V gene sequence: CDR1 MNHEY, CDR2 SVGAGI. The CDR3 nucleotides are TGTGCCAGCAGTTACGGCCTAGCGGGAGTCCACGAGCAGTACTTC. Translated: CASSYGLAGVHEQYF.